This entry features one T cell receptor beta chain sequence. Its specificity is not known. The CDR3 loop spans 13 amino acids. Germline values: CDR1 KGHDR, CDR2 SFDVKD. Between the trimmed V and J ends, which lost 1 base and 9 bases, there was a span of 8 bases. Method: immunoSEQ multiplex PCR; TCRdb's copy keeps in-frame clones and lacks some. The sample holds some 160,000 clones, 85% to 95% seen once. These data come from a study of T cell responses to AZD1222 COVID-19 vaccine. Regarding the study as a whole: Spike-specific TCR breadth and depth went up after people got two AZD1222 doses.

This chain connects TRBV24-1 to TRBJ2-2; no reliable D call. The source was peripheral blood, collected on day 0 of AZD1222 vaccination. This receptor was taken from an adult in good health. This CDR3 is CATSDLLSRELFF. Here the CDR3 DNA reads TGTGCCACCAGTGATTTACTGTCCCGGGAGCTGTTTTTT.